Given below is one T cell receptor beta chain in context. V lost 6 bases, J lost 4 bases, and 9 bases lay in between. The CDR3 loop spans 12 amino acids. The data derive from a study of blood T cell repertoires in COVID-19. Looking at the study overall: Sources were T cells, B-cell-depleted T cells, or PBMCs; the material itself was cDNA or gDNA.

Per the original methods: Estimated nucleated cell counts came from reference gene primer amplification. Clones were read by immunoSEQ multiplex PCR, and TCRdb kept only the in-frame ones, dropping some. The V and J calls and clone size are taken from that table; D and trimming were inferred from the DNA. Found here are about 170,000 clones, more than 70% of them singletons; the top ten hold over 2%. The sample comprised peripheral blood. This clonotype was sampled from a man aged 50 or older who had recovered from COVID-19. V usage is TRBV12-3 or TRBV12-4 and J usage is TRBJ1-1; D is ambiguous. CDR3 loop: CASSSLGTEAFF. CDR3 coding DNA: TGTGCCAGCAGCTCACTTGGCACTGAAGCTTTCTTT.